The rows below give T cell receptor beta chains drawn from one sample of a study of T cell responses to AZD1222 COVID-19 vaccine. Libraries were prepared by immunoSEQ multiplex PCR; TCRdb keeps only in-frame clonotypes and omits some of them. The sample holds some 130,000 clones, 88% seen once. Here the sequenced sample was peripheral blood, taken on day 0 of MenACWY control vaccination. The source is an adult in good health. CDR3s include the opening cysteine and the closing phenylalanine or tryptophan. The D gene is left open where the match is weak. Only part of the rows carry a size: once, few, many, or a class if the clone is expanded.

TRBJ2-2 . TRBV10-3 . CAIRPPGTNTGELFF TGTGCCATCAGGCCACCGGGAACGAACACCGGGGAGCTGTTTTTT
TRBJ1-1 . TRBV14 . CASSPDSNTEAFF TGTGCCAGCAGCCCGGACAGTAACACTGAAGCTTTCTTT
TRBJ1-3 once TRBV7-2 TRBD1 CASSFFPPGGAGNTIYF TGTGCCAGCAGCTTCTTCCCCCCAGGGGGAGCTGGAAACACCATATATTTT
TRBJ1-6 . TRBV4-2 TRBD1 CASTWTGKNSPLHF TGTGCCAGCACATGGACAGGGAAAAATTCACCCCTCCACTTT
TRBJ2-3 . TRBV20-1 . CSVRSKVTQYF TGCAGTGTCAGATCCAAGGTTACGCAGTATTTT
TRBJ2-5 once TRBV5-1 . CASSKYNSGDETQYF TGCGCCAGCAGCAAATACAACTCGGGGGATGAGACCCAGTACTTC
TRBJ2-1 . TRBV5-1 TRBD2 CASGILAGGLKNEQFF TGCGCCAGCGGAATACTAGCGGGAGGATTGAAGAATGAGCAGTTCTTC
TRBJ2-3 . TRBV9 TRBD2 CASTGRDTDTQYF TGTGCCAGCACTGGGAGGGACACAGATACGCAGTATTTT
TRBJ2-5 . TRBV12-5 . CASGLAQTPPKETQYF TGTGCTAGTGGTTTGGCACAGACGCCCCCCAAAGAGACCCAGTACTTC
TRBJ2-7 . TRBV27 TRBD1 CASSPDRGPYEQYF TGTGCCAGCAGTCCCGACAGGGGACCTTACGAGCAGTACTTC
TRBJ2-7 . TRBV27 . CASSLAGTASYEQYF TGTGCCAGCAGTTTGGCCGGGACGGCTTCCTACGAGCAGTACTTC
TRBJ2-5 . TRBV6-5 . CASSYQTPQETQYF TGTGCCAGCAGTTACCAGACCCCCCAAGAGACCCAGTACTTC
TRBJ2-7 few TRBV30 TRBD1 CAWNRQGSSYEQYF TGTGCCTGGAACCGACAGGGTAGTTCCTACGAGCAGTACTTC
TRBJ1-5 . TRBV18 . CASSPGKIQPQHF TGTGCCAGCTCACCGGGCAAAATCCAGCCCCAGCATTTT
TRBJ2-7 . TRBV12-3/TRBV12-4 . CATSLGQAHEQYF TGTGCCACCAGCCTAGGGCAGGCACACGAGCAGTACTTC
TRBJ2-3 . TRBV3-1/TRBV3-2 TRBD2 CASSKAGGGTDTQYF TGTGCCAGCAGTAAAGCGGGAGGGGGCACAGATACGCAGTATTTT
TRBJ1-5 few TRBV4-1 . CASSQVSSNQPQHF TGCGCCAGCAGCCAAGTGTCCAGCAATCAGCCCCAGCATTTT
TRBJ1-1 once TRBV7-9 . CASSSDTGTEAFF TGTGCCAGCAGCTCGGACACCGGGACTGAAGCTTTCTTT
TRBJ2-5 . TRBV9 . CASSVASETQYF TGTGCCAGCAGCGTAGCCTCTGAGACCCAGTACTTC
TRBJ1-3 once TRBV2 . CAYSGDSGNTIYF TGTGCCTATAGCGGAGACTCTGGAAACACCATATATTTT
TRBJ1-1 . TRBV6-6 TRBD1 CASSRNPGQGSSDTEAFF TGTGCCAGCAGTCGTAACCCGGGACAGGGGTCGTCGGACACTGAAGCTTTCTTT
TRBJ2-1 . TRBV21-1 . CASSKKGTPGDNEQFF TGTGCCAGCAGCAAAAAGGGGACCCCGGGGGACAATGAGCAGTTCTTC
TRBJ1-1 . TRBV28 TRBD1 CASSGPGTGATEAFF TGTGCCAGCAGTGGGCCCGGGACAGGGGCCACTGAAGCTTTCTTT